This paragraph covers one TCR beta chain sequence. Antigen unknown. The data were taken from a study of blood T cells in healthy people across ages. For the study at large: Per two T cells, about one barcoded beta molecule was captured through template switching. Study-level results: TCR beta diversity, measured per million T cells, fell in a roughly linear way with age.

The study recruited healthy Caucasian donors from Russia who were aged roughly 6 to 95. The CDR3 sequence is 14 residues long. The junction had 7 bases not matched to a gene; V was cut back by 4 bases and J by 6 bases. A second PCR, run for about 7 to 11 cycles, used a sample-barcoded 5' primer plus a J-beta primer mix. TCRdb reprocessed the 5' RACE reads with MiXCR, giving one entry per CDR3 protein. The repertoire consists of about 680,000 distinct CDR3 sequences, with about 52% occurring once and the leading ten covering 25% to 35%. The TCR comes from a woman between 55 and 75 years old in good health. The sample comprised blood. The chain recombines TRBV12-3 or TRBV12-4 with TRBJ1-1, with 8 bases that match TRBD1. This CDR3 is CASSSEDREAEAFF. In DNA form, the CDR3 reads TGTGCCAGCAGTTCCGAGGACAGGGAAGCTGAAGCTTTCTTT.